A single sample is the source of the 26 T cell receptor beta chains below, sequenced in a study of T cells in Graves' hyperthyroidism and ophthalmopathy (dated by TCRdb to between 2018 and 2021). Receptors were amplified or captured by multiplex PCR. The data were produced on an Illumina HiSeq 2000. The TCR beta CDR3 regions were amplified from the RNA transcripts. The first round of RT-PCR for the TCR CDR3 was performed with the HTBI primer set and the Qiagen OneStep RT-PCR kit. TCRdb trimmed the raw reads at Q25, called clones with MiXCR and kept productive beta chains. All rows with the same CDR3 protein become a single entry with the most common DNA and genes. The sample contains hundreds of thousands of distinct CDR3 sequences, roughly 13% of them found a single time. 9% to 9.5% of the sample rests with the top ten. Sequenced sample: blood. The receptors were gathered from a woman in her late teens or twenties with Graves' hyperthyroidism.

This clonotype was seen ten or more times. The J gene is TRBJ1-2, the V gene TRBV2; D ambiguous. There are 14 residues in the CDR3. Trimming removed 6 bases at V and 7 bases at J, with 18 bases between. The germline V gene has CDR1 SNHLY and CDR2 FYNNEI. The CDR3 region has the DNA TGTGCCAGCAGCCCCGATGAAGGGCGAGGTGGCTACACCTTC. It is translated as CASSPDEGRGGYTF.

The chain has TRBV18 and TRBJ2-6, with D tentatively TRBD1 (5 bases). Germline V gene lookup returns CDR1 KGHSH and CDR2 LQKENI. CDR3 length equals 15 residues. Trimming stripped 2 bases from V and 6 bases from J, with 11 bases between. CDR3 protein: CASSPFQGAANVLTF. The CDR3 DNA sequence: TGTGCCAGCTCACCATTCCAGGGCGCGGCCAACGTCCTGACTTTC. Supplemented by reference TRBV18 and TRBJ2-6, the full variable domain reads NAGVMQNPRHLVRRRGQEARLRCSPMKGHSHVYWYRQLPEEGLKFMVYLQKENIIDESGMPKERFSAEFPKEGPSILRIQQVVRGDSAAYFCASSPFQGAANVLTFGAGSRLTVL.

This clonotype was observed a few times. V and J are TRBV7-2 and TRBJ2-5; D might be TRBD2 (6 bases). Looked up from germline, CDR1 is SGHTA and CDR2 is FQGNSA. This CDR3 is built from 12 residues. Trimming left V 4 bases short and J 5 bases short, with 8 bases between. CDR3: CASSWDFETQYF. In nucleotides, the CDR3 is TGTGCCAGCAGCTGGGACTTCGAGACCCAGTACTTC. The complete variable domain, with remaining parts taken from reference TRBV7-2 and TRBJ2-5, reads GAGVSQSPSNKVTEKGKDVELRCDPISGHTALYWYRQSLGQGLEFLIYFQGNSAPDKSGLPSDRFSAERTGGSVSTLTIQRTQQEDSAVYLCASSWDFETQYFGPGTRLLVL.

Many counts were recorded for this clonotype. The chain couples TRBV11-3 to TRBJ2-7; a possible D gene is TRBD2 (6 bases). Trimming shortened V by 0 bases and J by 6 bases, and 12 bases separated the two germline ends. Germline CDR1 SGHNT, CDR2 YENEEA. There are 14 residues in the CDR3. The CDR3 spells CASSLDRRVSEQYF. CDR3 bases: TGTGCCAGCAGCTTAGATCGGAGGGTCTCCGAGCAGTACTTC.

Concerning this clonotype itself: With a much larger clone just one base away, this may be a read error. V gene TRBV29-1 combines with J gene TRBJ2-5; 12 positions match TRBD2. The CDR3 has 15 amino acids. The germline V gene encodes CDR1 SQVTM and CDR2 ANQGSEA. The CDR3 protein is CGVETSGGLKETQYF. CDR3 DNA sequence: TGCGGCGTTGAGACTAGCGGGGGCCTCAAAGAGACCCAGTACTTC.

This clonotype came up a few times. The rearrangement joins TRBV5-4 to TRBJ2-1; TRBD2 agrees at 10 bases. In germline, CDR1 is SGHNT, CDR2 YYREEE (reference sequence). V gave up 1 base and J gave up 7 bases; unmatched junction bases: 8. The CDR3 covers 16 residues. The CDR3 is CASSLFLAGAGNEQFF. The CDR3 nucleotides are TGTGCCAGCAGCTTGTTTCTAGCGGGGGCCGGGAATGAGCAGTTCTTC.

V usage is TRBV12-3 or TRBV12-4 and J usage is TRBJ2-3; 15 positions match TRBD2. V was clipped by 6 bases and J by 2 bases; unmatched bases: 6. This CDR3 has 17 residues. CDR3 sequence: CASSPGTSGGYTDTQYF. The DNA for the CDR3 is TGTGCCAGCAGCCCAGGGACTAGCGGGGGGTACACAGATACGCAGTATTTT.

This clonotype was seen many times. V and J are TRBV6-1 and TRBJ1-1; a possible D gene is TRBD1 (5 bases). The V and J ends lost 4 bases and 3 bases respectively, with 15 bases between them. From germline, CDR1 is MNHNS and CDR2 SASEGT. The CDR3 runs 15 residues. Written as DNA, the CDR3 is TGTGCCAGCAGTGTCCGGGGCGGTGGGGACACTGAAGCTTTCTTT. This gives the protein CASSVRGGGDTEAFF.

Many counts were recorded for this clonotype. This chain links TRBV27 with TRBJ2-7; no reliable D call. Trimming removed 4 bases from V and 3 bases from J, with 10 bases in between. The CDR3 has 13 residues. Germline CDR1 is MNHEY and CDR2 is SMNVEV (reference sequence). The CDR3 DNA follows: TGTGCCAGCAGTTCCAGACATTTCTACGAGCAGTACTTC. It encodes CASSSRHFYEQYF.

The table lists this clonotype with a few counts. The chain couples TRBV9 to TRBJ2-1; D remains unclear. The CDR3 runs to 16 residues. Trimming removed 0 bases at V and 4 bases at J, with 14 bases between. Per germline, CDR1 SGDLS and CDR2 YYNGEE. CDR3 sequence: CASSVAGSPSYNEQFF. CDR3 nucleotides: TGTGCCAGCAGCGTAGCTGGTTCCCCCAGTTACAATGAGCAGTTCTTC.

This clonotype has ten or more counts. DNA of the CDR3: TGTGCCAGCAGCCATACGACTAGTTGGGAGACCCAGTACTTC. Encoded protein: CASSHTTSWETQYF. The chain recombines TRBV3-1 with TRBJ2-5; possibly TRBD2 for D (6 bases). V shed 3 bases and J shed 5 bases, with 13 bases lying between them. This CDR3 is 14 amino acids long. Germline V CDR1 and CDR2: LGHDT, YNNKEL (reference sequence).

This clonotype was recorded a few times. This may arise from a read error, as a much more abundant clone is one base away. The rearrangement uses TRBV28 and TRBJ1-5; perhaps TRBD1 as D (5 bases). Trimming stripped 3 bases from V and 4 bases from J, with 16 bases between. The CDR3 loop spans 16 amino acids. Germline CDR1 and CDR2: MDHEN and SYDVKM. CDR3: CASSFNRDLGNQPQHF. The CDR3 DNA sequence: TGTGCCAGCAGTTTCAACCGGGACCTAGGGAATCAGCCCCAGCATTTT. Supplemented by reference TRBV28 and TRBJ1-5, the full variable domain reads DVKVTQSSRYLVKRTGEKVFLECVQDMDHENMFWYRQDPGLGLRLIYFSYDVKMKEKGDIPEGYSVSREKKERFSLILESASTNQTSMYLCASSFNRDLGNQPQHFGDGTRLSIL.

The chain uses TRBV27 and TRBJ1-2, with a tentative D call TRBD1 (6 bases). CDR1 is MNHEY, CDR2 SMNVEV, per germline (reference sequence). The CDR3 runs to 14 residues. Trimming shortened V by 2 bases and J by 2 bases, and 9 bases separated the two germline ends. The CDR3 DNA follows: TGTGCCAGCAGTTTACGAGGGGGGAACTATGGCTACACCTTC. This sequence encodes CASSLRGGNYGYTF.

The rearrangement uses TRBV29-1 and TRBJ1-1; D is undetermined. Germline assignment: CDR1 SQVTM and CDR2 ANQGSEA. Trimming removed 5 bases at V and 8 bases at J, with 18 bases between. This CDR3 region has 13 residues. The CDR3 DNA sequence: TGCAGCGTTATTCGAACAGCCAGCCGCGAAGCTTTCTTT. Translated: CSVIRTASREAFF.

This chain uses TRBV4-2 with TRBJ2-5, with D perhaps matching TRBD1 (5 bases). V lost 1 base, J lost 5 bases, and 14 bases lay in between. This CDR3 spans 15 amino acids. The V gene's germline CDR1 is LGHNA and CDR2 YNFKEQ. CDR3 residues: CASSQARQNYETQYF. Here the CDR3 DNA reads TGTGCCAGCAGCCAAGCGAGACAGAACTACGAGACCCAGTACTTC.

This clonotype showed up many times. The chain recombines TRBV6-1 with TRBJ2-5, with TRBD2 matching over 9 bases. The germline V gene has CDR1 MNHNS and CDR2 SASEGT. After removal of 6 bases from V and 5 bases from J, the junction contained 7 bases not matched to a gene. CDR3 size: 14 residues. The CDR3 reads CASRGGGAAETQYF. CDR3 coding DNA: TGTGCCAGCAGAGGCGGGGGGGCGGCGGAGACCCAGTACTTC.

The chain uses TRBV6-1 and TRBJ1-5, with TRBD1 matching 7 bases. CDR3 length: 14 amino acids. V shed 6 bases and J 2 bases; nucleotides not matched to a gene: 4. Germline loops: CDR1 MNHNS, CDR2 SASEGT. CDR3 region: CASSDGQGNQPQHF. In nucleotides, the CDR3 is TGTGCCAGCAGCGACGGACAGGGCAATCAGCCCCAGCATTTT.

This clonotype has a count of ten or more. The chain employs TRBV6-2 or TRBV6-3 and TRBJ1-1, with D unresolved. V was shortened by 7 bases and J by 0 bases, with 3 bases between the two germline ends. This CDR3 is built from 11 residues. CDR1 and CDR2 (germline): MNHEY, SVGEGT. This chain's CDR3 is CASKMNTEAFF. Here the CDR3 DNA reads TGTGCCAGCAAGATGAACACTGAAGCTTTCTTT.

In the case of this clonotype: The germline gene is not matched at one end of the junction; a read error may be the cause. The chain links TRBV5-4 to TRBJ1-6, with TRBD1 as a possible D gene (5 bases). The germline V gene has CDR1 SGHNT and CDR2 YYREEE (reference sequence). The CDR3 spans 15 residues. CDR3 DNA: TGTGCCAGCAGCGTAGGGGAATTCGGGAGTTCACCCCCCCACTTT. Protein product: CASSVGEFGSSPPHF. Using reference TRBV5-4 and TRBJ1-6 for the parts outside the CDR3, the full variable domain is ETGVTQSPTHLIKTRGQQVTLRCSSQSGHNTVSWYQQALGQGPQFIFQYYREEENGRGNFPPRFSGLQFPNYSSELNVNALELDDSALYLCASSVGEFGSSPPHFGNGTRLTVT.

This clonotype showed up many times. The V call is TRBV27, the J call TRBJ2-7, with D tentatively TRBD1 (6 bases). The V and J ends lost 7 bases and 0 bases respectively, with 10 bases between them. Germline assignment: CDR1 MNHEY and CDR2 SMNVEV (reference sequence). The CDR3 is made up of 13 amino acids. CDR3 sequence reads: CASMDSNSYEQYF. CDR3 nucleotide sequence: TGTGCCAGCATGGACAGCAACTCCTACGAGCAGTACTTC.

This clonotype occurred many times. V gene TRBV7-8 combines with J gene TRBJ2-1; 11 positions agree with TRBD2. Trimming cost V 2 bases and J 4 bases; bases outside gene matches: 7. This CDR3 is 17 amino acids long. Germline assignment: CDR1 SGHVS and CDR2 FQNEAQ. As DNA, the CDR3 is TGTGCCAGCAGCTTACATCGGACTAGCGGGCCGTACAATGAGCAGTTCTTC. It encodes CASSLHRTSGPYNEQFF.

This clonotype was recorded at least ten times. The rearrangement joins TRBV20-1 to TRBJ2-1; a weak D match, TRBD2 (5 bases). This CDR3 spans 13 amino acids. The germline V gene has CDR1 DFQATT and CDR2 SNEGSKA (reference sequence). With 6 bases removed from V and 4 bases from J, the gap between germline ends came to 13 bases. Here the CDR3 DNA reads TGCAGTGCCCGAGAAACTAGGTACAATGAGCAGTTCTTC. Amino acid sequence: CSARETRYNEQFF.

This rearrangement joins TRBV9 to TRBJ2-5; D unresolved. Per the germline V gene, CDR1 is SGDLS and CDR2 is YYNGEE. Between the trimmed V and J ends, which lost 0 bases and 2 bases, there was a span of 11 bases. The CDR3 is 15 residues long. DNA for the CDR3: TGTGCCAGCAGCGTAGCGGGTAGTGGGCAAGAGACCCAGTACTTC. Its protein is CASSVAGSGQETQYF.

This chain uses TRBV28 with TRBJ2-7, with D maybe TRBD1 (10 bases). This CDR3 has 21 amino acids. The germline CDR1 and CDR2 sequences are MDHEN and SYDVKM. Trimming took off 4 bases at V and 4 bases at J, with 35 bases between the two ends. The CDR3 spells CASSWGTGAGGGWIAEYEQYF. The CDR3 DNA is TGTGCCAGCAGTTGGGGGACAGGGGCGGGGGGGGGGTGGATTGCGGAATACGAGCAGTACTTC.

This clonotype was recorded at least ten times. This chain joins TRBV6-2 or TRBV6-3 and TRBJ2-7; 7 bases line up with TRBD1. CDR3 length: 12 residues. The J segment lost 9 bases and the V segment lost 2 bases, leaving 4 bases of the junction unmatched. Germline CDR1 MNHEY, CDR2 SVGEGT. The CDR3, as DNA: TGTGCCAGCAGTTACGTGGGACAGTGGCAGTACTTC. It translates to CASSYVGQWQYF.

This clonotype was found many times. The chain combines TRBV7-9 with TRBJ2-7, with a tentative D call TRBD2 (6 bases). The CDR3 loop spans 14 amino acids. Trimming stripped 5 bases from V and 4 bases from J, with 15 bases between. The germline CDR1 and CDR2 sequences are SEHNR and FQNEAQ (reference sequence). The CDR3 sequence is CASSDVGGKYEQYF. The CDR3 coding sequence is TGTGCCAGCAGCGACGTGGGGGGAAAGTACGAGCAGTACTTC.